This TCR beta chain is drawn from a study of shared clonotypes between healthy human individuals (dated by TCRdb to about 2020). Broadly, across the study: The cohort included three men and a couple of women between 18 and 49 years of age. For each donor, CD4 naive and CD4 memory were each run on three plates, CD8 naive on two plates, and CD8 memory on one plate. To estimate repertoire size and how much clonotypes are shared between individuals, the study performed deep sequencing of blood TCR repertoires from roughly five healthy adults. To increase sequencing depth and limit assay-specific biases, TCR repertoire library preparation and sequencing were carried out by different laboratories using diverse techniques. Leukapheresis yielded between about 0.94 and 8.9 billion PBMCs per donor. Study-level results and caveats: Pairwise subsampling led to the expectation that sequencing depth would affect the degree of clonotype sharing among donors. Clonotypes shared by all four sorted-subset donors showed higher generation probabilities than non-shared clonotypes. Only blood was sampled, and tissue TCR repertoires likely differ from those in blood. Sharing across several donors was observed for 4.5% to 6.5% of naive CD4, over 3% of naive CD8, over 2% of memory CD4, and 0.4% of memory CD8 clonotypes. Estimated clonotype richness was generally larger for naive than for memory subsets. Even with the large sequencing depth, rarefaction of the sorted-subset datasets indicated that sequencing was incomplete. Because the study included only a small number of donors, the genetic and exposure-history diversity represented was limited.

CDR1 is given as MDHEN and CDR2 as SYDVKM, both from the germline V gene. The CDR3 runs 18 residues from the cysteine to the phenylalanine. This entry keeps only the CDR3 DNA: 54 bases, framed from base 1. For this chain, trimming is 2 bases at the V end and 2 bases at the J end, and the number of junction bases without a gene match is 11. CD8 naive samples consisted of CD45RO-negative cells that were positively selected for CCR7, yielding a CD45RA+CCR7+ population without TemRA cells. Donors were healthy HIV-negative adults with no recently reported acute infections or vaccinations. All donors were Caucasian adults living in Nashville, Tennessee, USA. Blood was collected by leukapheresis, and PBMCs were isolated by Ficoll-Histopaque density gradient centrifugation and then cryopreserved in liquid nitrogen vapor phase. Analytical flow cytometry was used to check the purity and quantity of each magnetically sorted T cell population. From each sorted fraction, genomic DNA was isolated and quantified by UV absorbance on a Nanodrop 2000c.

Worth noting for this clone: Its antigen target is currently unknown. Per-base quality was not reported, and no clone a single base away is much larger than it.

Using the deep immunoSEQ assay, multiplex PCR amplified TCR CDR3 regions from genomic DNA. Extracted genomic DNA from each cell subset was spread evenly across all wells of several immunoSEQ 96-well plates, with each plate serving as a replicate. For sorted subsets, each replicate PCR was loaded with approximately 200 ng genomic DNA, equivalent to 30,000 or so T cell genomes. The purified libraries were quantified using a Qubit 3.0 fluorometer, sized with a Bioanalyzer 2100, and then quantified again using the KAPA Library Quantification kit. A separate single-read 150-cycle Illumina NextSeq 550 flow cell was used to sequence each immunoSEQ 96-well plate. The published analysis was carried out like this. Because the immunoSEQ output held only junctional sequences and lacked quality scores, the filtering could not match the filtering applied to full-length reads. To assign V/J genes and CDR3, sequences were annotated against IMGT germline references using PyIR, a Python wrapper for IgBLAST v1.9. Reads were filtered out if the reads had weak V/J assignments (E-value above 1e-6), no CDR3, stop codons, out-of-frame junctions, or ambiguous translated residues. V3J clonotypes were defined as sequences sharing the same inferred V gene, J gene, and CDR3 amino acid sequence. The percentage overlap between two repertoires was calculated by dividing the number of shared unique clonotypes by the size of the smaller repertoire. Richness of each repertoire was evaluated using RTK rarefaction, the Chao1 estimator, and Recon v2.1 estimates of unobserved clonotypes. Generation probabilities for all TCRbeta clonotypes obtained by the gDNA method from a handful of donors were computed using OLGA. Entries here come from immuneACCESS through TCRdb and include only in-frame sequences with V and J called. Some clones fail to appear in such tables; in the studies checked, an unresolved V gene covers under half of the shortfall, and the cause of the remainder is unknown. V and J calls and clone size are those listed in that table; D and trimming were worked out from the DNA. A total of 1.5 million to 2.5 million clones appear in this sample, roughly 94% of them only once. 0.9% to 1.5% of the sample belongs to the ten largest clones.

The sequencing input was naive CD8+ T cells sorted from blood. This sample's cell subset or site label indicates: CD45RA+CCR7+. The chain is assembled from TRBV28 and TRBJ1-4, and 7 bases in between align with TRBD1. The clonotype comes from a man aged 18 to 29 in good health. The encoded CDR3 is CASSLKGQGDATNEKLFF. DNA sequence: TGTGCCAGCAGTTTAAAGGGTCAGGGGGATGCCACTAATGAAAAACTGTTTTTT.